The 3 T cell receptor beta chains given below trace back to one sample, sequenced in a study of Ad26.COV2.S vaccination and SARS-CoV-2 variants. Treatment given: 19 received Ad26.COV2.S at low or high dose, single or two shots; five or six received placebo; per-sample allocation not given. The investigators took samples on day 63 after the first vaccine or placebo injection. Sequenced by immunoSEQ multiplex PCR; TCRdb stores in-frame clones only, minus some. The repertoire holds 400,000 to 500,000 clones, with roughly nine tenths as singletons. The material was peripheral blood, obtained in a trial of Ad26.COV2.S vaccine versus placebo. Every receptor here comes from a person between 18 and 65 years old who received the Ad26.COV2.S COVID-19 vaccine or a placebo.

The V gene is TRBV4-1, the J gene TRBJ1-3; D gene uncertain. This CDR3 spans 15 amino acids. The V gene's germline CDR1 is MGHRA and CDR2 YSYEKL. The germline V and J ends were trimmed by 0 bases and 0 bases, with 6 bases remaining between them. The DNA for the CDR3 is TGCGCCAGCAGCCAAGATATGCGCTCTGGAAACACCATATATTTT. Protein sequence: CASSQDMRSGNTIYF.

The chain employs TRBV5-5 and TRBJ1-5; D may be TRBD1 (5 bases). Germline values: CDR1 SGHKS, CDR2 YYEKEE (reference sequence). The CDR3 length is 14 residues. Trimming took 0 bases from V and 9 from J, leaving 13 bases between them. The CDR3 DNA follows: TGTGCCAGCAGCTTGGAACAGGCCGTTCGGCCCCAGCATTTT. Protein: CASSLEQAVRPQHF.

The chain joins TRBV7-9 to TRBJ2-3; D gene ambiguous. Germline CDR1 and CDR2: SEHNR and FQNEAQ (reference sequence). This CDR3 comprises 15 residues. V was cut by 3 bases and J by 2 bases, with 12 bases left in between. The CDR3 region has the DNA TGTGCCAGCAGCTTGGGCATGGAGTTCACAGATACGCAGTATTTT. Amino acids: CASSLGMEFTDTQYF.